Each of the 17 T cell receptor beta chains below was sequenced from the same sample in a study of cytomegalovirus exposure and HLA in healthy donors. The PCR had 60 Vbeta and 13 Jbeta primers. The assay was immunoSEQ multiplex PCR, and TCRdb's table has in-frame clones only and misses some. This sample has under 200,000 clones, with around 83% found just once. Material for sequencing was PBMCs. These receptor sequences come from a man aged 40-50 years in good health and CMV-seropositive.

The V gene is TRBV9, the J gene TRBJ2-7; 10 nucleotides match TRBD2. The J segment lost 6 bases and the V segment lost 3 bases, leaving 12 bases of the junction unmatched. Per germline, CDR1 SGDLS and CDR2 YYNGEE. This CDR3 has 16 residues. The CDR3 spells CASSAGRTSGSLEQYF. CDR3 DNA sequence: TGTGCCAGCAGCGCTGGGAGGACTAGCGGATCCCTCGAGCAGTACTTC.

V is TRBV19 and J is TRBJ2-1; D gene ambiguous. The CDR3 extends over 13 amino acids. Germline values: CDR1 LNHDA, CDR2 SQIVND (reference sequence). Trimming left V 1 base short and J 5 bases short, with 6 bases between. The CDR3 here is CASSIAVDNEQFF. DNA of the CDR3: TGTGCCAGTAGTATAGCGGTCGACAATGAGCAGTTCTTC.

The chain couples TRBV9 to TRBJ2-7; 10 positions agree with TRBD2. This CDR3 is 14 amino acids long. The germline gives CDR1 SGDLS, CDR2 YYNGEE. J lost 2 bases, V lost 4 bases, and 3 bases had no gene match. The CDR3 sequence: CASSPLAGAYEQYF. CDR3 in DNA: TGTGCCAGCAGCCCCCTAGCGGGAGCCTACGAGCAGTACTTC.

DNA for the CDR3: TGTGCCAGCAGAGCCGTGACAGGGGCAAAAGAGACCCAGTACTTC. This gives the protein CASRAVTGAKETQYF. V and J are TRBV5-8 and TRBJ2-5, with TRBD1 identical over 8 bases. The germline gives CDR1 SGHTS, CDR2 YDEGEE. V lost 5 bases, J lost 3 bases, and 9 bases stayed unmatched. The CDR3 sequence is 15 residues long.

V is TRBV7-2 and J is TRBJ1-2; no definite D call. Trimming pared 7 bases from V and 5 bases from J, leaving 11 bases between. Per germline, CDR1 SGHTA and CDR2 FQGNSA. The CDR3 is 12 residues long. The CDR3 region is CASTNSGYGYTF. The CDR3 nucleotides are TGTGCCAGCACCAACTCGGGGTATGGCTACACCTTC.

This rearrangement joins TRBV9 to TRBJ2-3; 9 positions agree with TRBD1. This CDR3 comprises 15 residues. V trimming: 3 bases; J trimming: 0 bases; junction bases outside the gene matches: 2. Germline loops: CDR1 SGDLS, CDR2 YYNGEE. CDR3 loop: CASSGTGASTDTQYF. CDR3 nucleotides: TGTGCCAGCAGCGGGACAGGGGCTAGCACAGATACGCAGTATTTT.

This clone was counted between two and nine times. This chain connects TRBV19 to TRBJ2-1, with 8 bases lining up with TRBD2. Germline CDR1 and CDR2: LNHDA and SQIVND (reference sequence). J gave up 7 bases and V 8 bases, and 13 bases lay outside the gene matches. The CDR3 runs 15 residues. CDR3 nucleotides: TGTGCCAGTGCCCACGGGGGAGCGGGAGAAAATGAGCAGTTCTTC. Translation gives CASAHGGAGENEQFF.

CDR3 residues: CASSLGRTGGNEQYF. DNA for the CDR3: TGTGCCAGCAGCCTGGGGAGGACAGGGGGCAACGAGCAGTACTTC. This rearrangement joins TRBV6-1 to TRBJ2-7; 11 bases are shared with TRBD1. V lost 6 bases and J lost 5; bases outside the gene matches: 9. CDR1 is MNHNS, CDR2 SASEGT, per germline. The CDR3 runs 15 residues.

This chain connects TRBV5-1 to TRBJ2-3, with 7 bases identical to TRBD1. Germline loops: CDR1 SGHRS, CDR2 YFSETQ. This CDR3 comprises 14 residues. Trimming took 6 bases from V and 0 from J; bases not matched to a gene: 4. The CDR3 here is CASKDRHSTDTQYF. CDR3 in DNA: TGCGCCAGCAAGGACAGGCATAGCACAGATACGCAGTATTTT.

This chain connects TRBV7-8 to TRBJ1-4; D is unclear. The CDR3 spans 17 residues. V gave up 2 bases and J gave up 8 bases, with 21 bases separating them. Germline CDR1 SGHVS, CDR2 FQNEAQ. CDR3 DNA: TGTGCCAGCAGCTTAACCCCCCCAGAGCGGGGTGGAGAAAAACTGTTTTTT. Amino acids: CASSLTPPERGGEKLFF. Using reference TRBV7-8 and TRBJ1-4 for the parts outside the CDR3, the full variable domain is GAGVSQSPRYKVAKRGQDVALRCDPISGHVSLFWYQQALGQGPEFLTYFQNEAQLDKSGLPSDRFFAERPEGSVSTLKIQRTQQEDSAVYLCASSLTPPERGGEKLFFGSGTQLSVL.

The chain employs TRBV27 and TRBJ2-1; TRBD2 matches at 10 bases. The CDR3 sequence is 17 residues long. CDR1 is MNHEY and CDR2 is SMNVEV in the germline V gene (reference sequence). Trimming at V came to 5 bases and at J to 1 base, leaving 8 bases not matched to a gene. The CDR3 DNA reads as TGTGCCAGCAGTATCTTTAGCGGGAGGCAGTCCTACAATGAGCAGTTCTTC. It translates to CASSIFSGRQSYNEQFF.

V and J are TRBV19 and TRBJ1-1; no firm D call. Looked up from germline, CDR1 is LNHDA and CDR2 is SQIVND (reference sequence). The germline V and J ends were trimmed by 0 bases and 2 bases, with 13 bases remaining between them. This CDR3 region has 16 residues. The CDR3 sequence: CASSIDPRGSNTEAFF. Here the CDR3 DNA reads TGTGCCAGTAGTATAGATCCACGGGGTTCTAACACTGAAGCTTTCTTT.

In this sample, this clone turned up a few times. V gene TRBV6-1 combines with J gene TRBJ1-5; D perhaps matches TRBD1 (5 bases). V was clipped by 6 bases and J by 4 bases, with 10 bases between them. The germline gives CDR1 MNHNS, CDR2 SASEGT. The CDR3 is 13 amino acids. The CDR3 DNA sequence: TGTGCCAGCAGCCCAGGGATTAATCAGCCCCAGCATTTT. It is translated as CASSPGINQPQHF.

V usage is TRBV5-4 and J usage is TRBJ1-1, with TRBD1 identical over 9 bases. With V trimmed by 5 bases and J by 4 bases, 15 bases remained unmatched. The germline CDR1 and CDR2 sequences are SGHNT and YYREEE (reference sequence). This CDR3 is built from 17 residues. CDR3 residues: CASRSGQGHAGTTEAFF. DNA of the CDR3: TGTGCCAGCAGATCGGGACAGGGACACGCAGGGACCACTGAAGCTTTCTTT.

The V gene is TRBV7-9, the J gene TRBJ1-5; D is possibly TRBD1 (5 bases). The CDR3 consists of 14 residues. Germline values: CDR1 SEHNR, CDR2 FQNEAQ (reference sequence). Trimming shortened V by 2 bases and J by 7 bases, and 12 bases separated the two germline ends. CDR3 DNA: TGTGCCAGCAGCTTACTGACAGAGGACCAGCCCCAGCATTTT. As protein: CASSLLTEDQPQHF.

The V gene is TRBV6-6, the J gene TRBJ2-7, with 7 bases fitting TRBD2. The CDR3 is made up of 15 amino acids. Germline V gives CDR1 MNHNY, CDR2 SVGAGI (reference sequence). Trimming removed 2 bases from V and 3 bases from J; junction bases left unmatched: 7. DNA of the CDR3: TGTGCCAGCAGTTACGGCGGGACTACGTTCTACGAGCAGTACTTC. It codes for CASSYGGTTFYEQYF.

The chain has TRBV28 and TRBJ2-4; D call uncertain. The CDR3 is made up of 14 amino acids. Trimming left V 3 bases short and J 2 bases short, with 8 bases between. CDR1 is MDHEN, CDR2 SYDVKM, per germline. In DNA, the CDR3 is TGTGCCAGCAGTTTGCCCCAGACCAAAAACATTCAGTACTTC. It translates to CASSLPQTKNIQYF.